Here is one TCR beta chain with its context. The target antigen is unknown. This record comes from a study of beta chain features in type 1 diabetes. As for the study in general: Across every sample, about 110 million sorted cells were examined in total. Broader study findings: Cells carrying high TCR expression could end up over-represented when cDNA is sequenced. VDJ junctions in type 1 diabetes patients carried more deletions and fewer insertions. Moderate yet significant TCRB CDR3 shortening was seen in Type 1 diabetes patients in all four CD4+ subsets.

The CDR3 runs to 13 residues. V was pared by 8 bases and J by 4 bases, with 6 bases of the junction left unmatched. In germline, CDR1 is SNHLY, CDR2 FYNNEI. Reverse transcribing all isolated RNA meant expressed TCRB transcripts were sequenced. The protocol was immunoSEQ multiplex PCR, while the TCRdb copy is restricted to in-frame clones and leaves out a portion. The sample carries approximately 600,000 clones, approximately 13% recorded once. Based on CD45RO/CCR7/CD25/CD127/CD95/CD27, CD4+ regulatory, stem cell-like memory, naive and central memory cells were sorted. The specimen sequenced was naive CD4+ T cells from blood. This TCR derives from a man aged 30-40 years with type 1 diabetes. The chain carries TRBV2 and TRBJ1-1; 8 bases map to TRBD1. CDR3 protein: CASRQGLGTEAFF. The DNA of the CDR3 is TGTGCCAGCCGACAGGGGTTGGGCACTGAAGCTTTCTTT.